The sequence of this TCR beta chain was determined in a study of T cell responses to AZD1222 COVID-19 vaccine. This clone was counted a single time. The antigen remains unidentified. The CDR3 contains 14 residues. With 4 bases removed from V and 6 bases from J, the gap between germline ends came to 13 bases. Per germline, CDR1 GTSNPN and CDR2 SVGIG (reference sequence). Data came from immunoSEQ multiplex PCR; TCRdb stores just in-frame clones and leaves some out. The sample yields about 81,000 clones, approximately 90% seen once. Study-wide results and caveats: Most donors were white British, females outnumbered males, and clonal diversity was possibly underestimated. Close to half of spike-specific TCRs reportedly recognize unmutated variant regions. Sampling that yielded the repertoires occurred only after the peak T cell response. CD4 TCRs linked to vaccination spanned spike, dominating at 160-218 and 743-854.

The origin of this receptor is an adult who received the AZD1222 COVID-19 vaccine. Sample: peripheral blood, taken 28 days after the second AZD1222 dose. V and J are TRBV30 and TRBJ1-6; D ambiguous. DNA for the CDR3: TGTGCCTGGATGGCTCCGGGTTCTAATTCACCCCTCCACTTT. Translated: CAWMAPGSNSPLHF.